This TCR beta chain was documented in a study of OX40 agonist ivuxolimab in advanced cancers. Study details: A male proportion of under 90% was recorded, with mean age around 62 years and range 23 to 79.

Trimming cost V 0 bases and J 7 bases, with 11 bases left between them. CDR1 is SGHTS, CDR2 YDEGEE, per germline. There are 14 residues in the CDR3. The protocol was immunoSEQ multiplex PCR, while the TCRdb copy is restricted to in-frame clones and leaves out a portion. The table has about 46,000 clones, 88% seen once; the top ten hold 45% to 70%. The V gene is TRBV5-8, the J gene TRBJ2-4, with D possibly TRBD2 on 6 matching bases. The material sequenced was CD4+ or CD8+ T cells sorted from blood, taken in a trial of the OX40 agonist ivuxolimab. This receptor was identified in an adult with an advanced solid tumor such as melanoma, head and neck, liver or kidney cancer. The CDR3 DNA reads as TGTGCCAGCAGCTTGGTTGGTGGGGGGAACATTCAGTACTTC. The encoded protein is CASSLVGGGNIQYF.